The rows below give T cell receptor beta chains drawn from one sample of a study of blood T cell repertoires in COVID-19. The method was immunoSEQ multiplex PCR; TCRdb's version includes in-frame clones alone and lacks a portion of them. The sample contains over 250,000 clones, 75% to 90% of which appear only once. The sequenced sample was peripheral blood. These receptors were taken from a woman aged 70-85 years with acute or convalescent COVID-19. Both conserved end residues are part of each CDR3. A D gene is named only where the DNA matches it firmly. Size is omitted from some rows. Given values are once, few, many or a class for expanded clones.

abundance	v_gene	d_gene	j_gene	CDR3nt	CDR3aa
NA	TRBV6-4	TRBD2	TRBJ2-3	TGTGCCAGCAGTGACTCTCAGGGGAGGCGGACTAGCGGGGAAGACACAGATACGCAGTATTTT	CASSDSQGRRTSGEDTDTQYF
NA	TRBV12-5	NA	TRBJ2-5	TGTGCTAGTGGTTCGAACGCAGGTTTGGCCCTGACCCAGTACTTC	CASGSNAGLALTQYF
NA	TRBV27	TRBD1	TRBJ1-5	TGTGCCAGCAGTTTCTCGACAGGGGGTAATCAGCCCCAGCATTTT	CASSFSTGGNQPQHF
NA	TRBV10-2	NA	TRBJ1-5	TGCGCCAGCAGCCTCGACAGGATGTCGCCCCAGCATTTT	CASSLDRMSPQHF
NA	TRBV12-3/TRBV12-4	TRBD1	TRBJ1-2	TGTGCCAGCTCGGTACAGGGGTGGGGAGGCTACACCTTC	CASSVQGWGGYTF
NA	TRBV18	TRBD2	TRBJ2-1	TGTGCCAGCTCACCTACGGGACTAGCGGGGGAGGGGCAGTTCTTC	CASSPTGLAGEGQFF
NA	TRBV5-4	TRBD2	TRBJ2-7	TGTGCCAGCAGCCCGGGGGAGACTAGCTTACCGTACTTC	CASSPGETSLPYF
NA	TRBV19	TRBD2	TRBJ2-4	TGTGCCAGTAGTATCGGACTAGCGGGGCGGGAAAACATTCAGTACTTC	CASSIGLAGRENIQYF
NA	TRBV3-1/TRBV3-2	NA	TRBJ1-6	TGTGCCAGCAGCCAAGATCAGGGAAGGGGGTCACCCCTCCACTTT	CASSQDQGRGSPLHF
NA	TRBV4-1	NA	TRBJ2-7	TGCGCCAGCAGCCAGGGATCGTGGGCGGGGGCCACCTACGAGCAGTACTTC	CASSQGSWAGATYEQYF
NA	TRBV9	TRBD1	TRBJ2-2	TGTGCCAGCAGTCTACAGGGGGAAGCTACCGGGGAGCTGTTTTTT	CASSLQGEATGELFF
NA	TRBV2	TRBD1	TRBJ2-7	TGTGCCAGCGGCCGGGACAGGGGTTACGAGCAGTACTTC	CASGRDRGYEQYF
NA	TRBV15	NA	TRBJ1-5	TGTGCCACCAGCAGCGAATTAGGGAGCCAGCCCCAGCATTTT	CATSSELGSQPQHF
NA	TRBV5-1	NA	TRBJ2-7	TGCGCCAGCAGCACGGTGGGGGGCTACGAGCAGTACTTC	CASSTVGGYEQYF
once	TRBV6-5	TRBD1	TRBJ2-7	TGTGCCAGCAGTCGGCAGGGGGCCCTGGAGCAGTACTTC	CASSRQGALEQYF
NA	TRBV10-2	TRBD1	TRBJ2-1	TGCGCCAGCAGCCGCAACAGGGGGCGTCTGGGCGATGAGCAGTTCTTC	CASSRNRGRLGDEQFF
NA	TRBV27	NA	TRBJ1-4	TGTGCCAGCAGTCCCCGAGGACTGGTTAGGGAAAAACTGTTTTTT	CASSPRGLVREKLFF
NA	TRBV2	NA	TRBJ2-1	TGTGCCAGCAGTGAATCGGGACTCGGCTACAATGAGCAGTTCTTC	CASSESGLGYNEQFF
NA	TRBV9	NA	TRBJ2-3	TGTGCCAGCAGCGAGGGAGGTCCGCAGTATTTT	CASSEGGPQYF
once	TRBV5-5	TRBD2	TRBJ2-5	TGTGCCAGCAGCTTGGCGGGGGGGGCGGAGACCCAGTACTTC	CASSLAGGAETQYF
NA	TRBV7-9	NA	TRBJ2-2	TGTGCCAGCAGGCAGGTGGGCACCGGGGAGCTGTTTTTT	CASRQVGTGELFF
few	TRBV30	TRBD1	TRBJ1-1	TGTGCCTGGAGGGGACAGGGGTTCACTGAAGCTTTCTTT	CAWRGQGFTEAFF
NA	TRBV5-4	TRBD2	TRBJ2-3	TGTGCCAGCAGCTTGGCCGGGGGGACTAGAAAAATGTATACGCAGTATTTT	CASSLAGGTRKMYTQYF
NA	TRBV5-4	TRBD1	TRBJ1-1	TGTGCCAGCAGCTCGAAGGGACAGCCTGAAGCTTTCTTT	CASSSKGQPEAFF
NA	TRBV7-3	TRBD1	TRBJ1-1	TGTGCCAGCAGCTCAGGACAGGGGAACACTGAAGCTTTCTTT	CASSSGQGNTEAFF
NA	TRBV4-1	NA	TRBJ1-1	TGCGCCAGCAGCCAACCCCCACAGGGAATTTGGGACACTGAAGCTTTCTTT	CASSQPPQGIWDTEAFF
NA	TRBV4-1	NA	TRBJ2-2	TGCGCCAGCAGCCAAGTCTCTACAGGGAGGGAGCTGTTTTTT	CASSQVSTGRELFF
NA	TRBV18	NA	TRBJ2-6	TGTGCCAGCTCACCACGTGTAGTGGGGGCCTCTGGGGCCAACGTCCTGACTTTC	CASSPRVVGASGANVLTF